This T cell receptor beta chain is drawn from a study of blood T cell repertoires in COVID-19. Turning to the study itself: From the United States, Italy and Spain came samples of acute and convalescent COVID-19. PBMCs, B-cell-depleted T cells, or T cells provided the cDNA or gDNA that made up the material.

The repertoire was sequenced with immunoSEQ multiplex PCR; TCRdb's copy has only in-frame clones and lacks some. The sample lists over 200,000 clones, nearly 90% occurring once. Trimming at V came to 6 bases and at J to 9 bases, leaving 11 bases not matched to a gene. Germline CDR1 and CDR2: LNHDA and SQIVND (reference sequence). This CDR3 spans 14 amino acids. The TCR was taken from a man aged 30 to 39 who had recovered from COVID-19. This sequence joins TRBV19 and TRBJ1-1, with 9 bases matching TRBD1. Sequenced input: PBMCs or T cells enriched from blood (not recorded which). The DNA of the CDR3 is TGTGCCAGTAGCCCAGGACAGGGGCAGTCTAAAGCTTTCTTT. Translated: CASSPGQGQSKAFF.